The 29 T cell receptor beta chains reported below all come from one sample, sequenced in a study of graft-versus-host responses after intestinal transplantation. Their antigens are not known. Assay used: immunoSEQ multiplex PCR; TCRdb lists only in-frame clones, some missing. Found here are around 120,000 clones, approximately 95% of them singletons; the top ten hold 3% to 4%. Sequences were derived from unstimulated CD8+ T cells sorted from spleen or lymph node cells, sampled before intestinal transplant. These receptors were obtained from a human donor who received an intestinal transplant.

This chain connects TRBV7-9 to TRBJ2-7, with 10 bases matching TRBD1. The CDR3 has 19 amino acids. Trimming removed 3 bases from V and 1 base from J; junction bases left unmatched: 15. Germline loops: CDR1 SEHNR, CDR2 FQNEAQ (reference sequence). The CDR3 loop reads CASSFLTQLPGQGSYEQYF. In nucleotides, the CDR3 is TGTGCCAGCAGCTTCCTGACCCAATTGCCGGGACAGGGGTCCTACGAGCAGTACTTC.

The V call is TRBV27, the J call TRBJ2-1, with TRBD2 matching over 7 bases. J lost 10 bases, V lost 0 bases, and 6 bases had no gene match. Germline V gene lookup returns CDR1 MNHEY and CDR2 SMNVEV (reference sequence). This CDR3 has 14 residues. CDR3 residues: CASSLSIWGGEQFF. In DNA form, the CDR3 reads TGTGCCAGCAGTTTATCGATCTGGGGGGGGGAGCAGTTCTTC.

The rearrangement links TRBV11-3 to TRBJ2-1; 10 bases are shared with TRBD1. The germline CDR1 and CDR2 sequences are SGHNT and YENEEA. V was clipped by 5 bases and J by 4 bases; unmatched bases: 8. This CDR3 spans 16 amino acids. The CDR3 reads CASSGRQGAPYNEQFF. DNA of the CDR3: TGTGCCAGCAGCGGGCGACAGGGGGCCCCGTACAATGAGCAGTTCTTC.

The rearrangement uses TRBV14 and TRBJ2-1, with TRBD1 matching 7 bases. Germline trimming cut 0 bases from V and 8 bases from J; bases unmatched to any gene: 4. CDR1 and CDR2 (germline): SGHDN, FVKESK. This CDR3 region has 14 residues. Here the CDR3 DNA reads TGTGCCAGCAGCCAAGAATACAGGGGCTATGAGCAGTTCTTC. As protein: CASSQEYRGYEQFF.

CDR3 sequence reads: CASSYRQGSGELFF. CDR3 DNA sequence: TGTGCCAGCAGTTATCGCCAGGGCTCCGGGGAGCTGTTTTTT. The chain uses TRBV6-6 and TRBJ2-2; the D gene is possibly TRBD1 (5 bases). The CDR3 extends over 14 amino acids. Germline lookup yields CDR1 MNHNY and CDR2 SVGAGI (reference sequence). V gave up 3 bases and J gave up 6 bases, with 11 bases separating them.

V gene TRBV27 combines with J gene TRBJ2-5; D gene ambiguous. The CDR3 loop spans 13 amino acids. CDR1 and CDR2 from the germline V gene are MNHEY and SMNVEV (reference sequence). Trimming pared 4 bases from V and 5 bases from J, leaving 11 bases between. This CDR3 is CASSYTIRETQYF. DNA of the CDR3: TGTGCCAGCAGTTACACTATTCGGGAGACCCAGTACTTC.

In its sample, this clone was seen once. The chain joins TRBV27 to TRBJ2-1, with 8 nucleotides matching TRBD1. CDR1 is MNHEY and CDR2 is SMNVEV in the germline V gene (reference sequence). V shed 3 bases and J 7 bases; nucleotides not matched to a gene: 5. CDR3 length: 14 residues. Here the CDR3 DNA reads TGTGCCAGCAGTTTTAGGACAGGGCAAAATGAGCAGTTCTTC. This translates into CASSFRTGQNEQFF.

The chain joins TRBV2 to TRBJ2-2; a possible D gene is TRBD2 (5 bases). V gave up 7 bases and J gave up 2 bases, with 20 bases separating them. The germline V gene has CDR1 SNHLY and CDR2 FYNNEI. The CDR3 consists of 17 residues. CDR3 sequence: CASNGDPEGFNTGELFF. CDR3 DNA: TGTGCCAGCAACGGGGATCCAGAGGGCTTCAACACCGGGGAGCTGTTTTTT. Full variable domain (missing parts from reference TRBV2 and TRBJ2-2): EPEVTQTPSHQVTQMGQEVILRCVPISNHLYFYWYRQILGQKVEFLVSFYNNEISEKSEIFDDQFSVERPDGSNFTLKIRSTKLEDSAMYFCASNGDPEGFNTGELFFGEGSRLTVL.

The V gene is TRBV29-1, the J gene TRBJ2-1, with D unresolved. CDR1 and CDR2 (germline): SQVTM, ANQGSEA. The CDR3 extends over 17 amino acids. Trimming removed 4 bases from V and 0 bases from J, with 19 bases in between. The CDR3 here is CSVGGMADVSSYNEQFF. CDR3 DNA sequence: TGCAGCGTTGGTGGTATGGCCGACGTGAGCTCCTACAATGAGCAGTTCTTC.

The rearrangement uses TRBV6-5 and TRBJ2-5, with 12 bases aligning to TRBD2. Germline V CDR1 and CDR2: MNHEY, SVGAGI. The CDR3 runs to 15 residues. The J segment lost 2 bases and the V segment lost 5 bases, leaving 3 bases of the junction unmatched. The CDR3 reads CASSPGLAGQETQYF. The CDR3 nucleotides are TGTGCCAGCAGTCCTGGACTAGCGGGACAAGAGACCCAGTACTTC.

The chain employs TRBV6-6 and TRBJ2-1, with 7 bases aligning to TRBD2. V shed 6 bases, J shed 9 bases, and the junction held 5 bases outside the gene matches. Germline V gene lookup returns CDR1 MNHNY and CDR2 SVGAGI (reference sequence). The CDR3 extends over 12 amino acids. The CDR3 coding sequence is TGTGCCAGCAGCCAACTAGCGACTGAGCAGTTCTTC. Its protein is CASSQLATEQFF.

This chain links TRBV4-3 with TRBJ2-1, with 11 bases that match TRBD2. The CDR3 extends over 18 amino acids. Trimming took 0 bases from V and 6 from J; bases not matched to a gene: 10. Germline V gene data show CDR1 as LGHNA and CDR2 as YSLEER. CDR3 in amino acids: CASSQERETSGKGNEQFF. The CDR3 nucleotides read TGCGCCAGCAGCCAAGAAAGGGAGACTAGCGGGAAGGGCAATGAGCAGTTCTTC.

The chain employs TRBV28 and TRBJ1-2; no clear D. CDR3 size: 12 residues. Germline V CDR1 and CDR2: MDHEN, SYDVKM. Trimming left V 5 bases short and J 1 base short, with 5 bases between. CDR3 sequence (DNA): TGTGCCAGCAGTATCGTTAACTATGGCTACACCTTC. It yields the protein CASSIVNYGYTF.

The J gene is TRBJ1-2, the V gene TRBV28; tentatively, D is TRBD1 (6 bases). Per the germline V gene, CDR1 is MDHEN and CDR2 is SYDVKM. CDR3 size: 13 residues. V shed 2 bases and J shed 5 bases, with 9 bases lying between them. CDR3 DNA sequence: TGTGCCAGCAGTTTAGGGAGGGGGTATGGCTACACCTTC. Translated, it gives CASSLGRGYGYTF.

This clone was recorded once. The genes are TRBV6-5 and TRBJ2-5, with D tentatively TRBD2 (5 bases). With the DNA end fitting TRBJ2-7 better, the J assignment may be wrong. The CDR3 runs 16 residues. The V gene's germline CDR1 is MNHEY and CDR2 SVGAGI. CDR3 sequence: CASSYVYTREPYEQYF. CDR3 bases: TGTGCCAGCAGTTATGTCTATACCCGGGAACCCTACGAGCAGTACTTC.

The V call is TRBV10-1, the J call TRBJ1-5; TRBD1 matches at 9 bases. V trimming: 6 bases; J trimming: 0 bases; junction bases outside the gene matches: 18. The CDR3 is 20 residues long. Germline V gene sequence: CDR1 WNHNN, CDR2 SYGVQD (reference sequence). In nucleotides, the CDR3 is TGCGCCAGCAGGCCCCCACGGGACAGGGTTACCTTATATAGCAATCAGCCCCAGCATTTT. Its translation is CASRPPRDRVTLYSNQPQHF.

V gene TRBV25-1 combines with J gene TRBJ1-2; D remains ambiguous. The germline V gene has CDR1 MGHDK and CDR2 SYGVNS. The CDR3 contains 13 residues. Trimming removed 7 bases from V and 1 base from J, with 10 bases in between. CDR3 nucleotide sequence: TGTGCCAGCACCCCATCGGGTAACTATGGCTACACCTTC. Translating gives CASTPSGNYGYTF.

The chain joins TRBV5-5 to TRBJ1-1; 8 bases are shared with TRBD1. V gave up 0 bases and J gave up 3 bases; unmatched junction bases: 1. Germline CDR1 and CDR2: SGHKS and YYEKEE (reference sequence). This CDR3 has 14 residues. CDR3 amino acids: CASSLAGGHTEAFF. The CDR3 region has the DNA TGTGCCAGCAGCTTGGCAGGGGGCCACACTGAAGCTTTCTTT. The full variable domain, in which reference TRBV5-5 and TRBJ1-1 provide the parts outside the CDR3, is DAGVTQSPTHLIKTRGQQVTLRCSPISGHKSVSWYQQVLGQGPQFIFQYYEKEERGRGNFPDRFSARQFPNYSSELNVNALLLGDSALYLCASSLAGGHTEAFFGQGTRLTVV.

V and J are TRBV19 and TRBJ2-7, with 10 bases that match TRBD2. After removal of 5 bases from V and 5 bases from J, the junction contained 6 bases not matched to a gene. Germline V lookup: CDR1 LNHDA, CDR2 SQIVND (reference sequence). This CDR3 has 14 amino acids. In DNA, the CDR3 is TGTGCCAGTAGTCTATCCGGGACTAGCGACGAGCAGTACTTC. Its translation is CASSLSGTSDEQYF.

CDR3 amino acids: CASRPGTSGRVDEQFF. CDR3 bases: TGTGCCAGCAGGCCCGGGACTAGCGGGAGGGTTGATGAGCAGTTCTTC. The chain joins TRBV7-9 to TRBJ2-1; TRBD2 matches at 16 bases. CDR1 and CDR2 from the germline V gene are SEHNR and FQNEAQ (reference sequence). V lost 6 bases, J lost 8 bases, and 7 bases stayed unmatched. The CDR3 is 16 amino acids.

The CDR3 sequence: CASSAWGLAGGNYNEQFF. CDR3 nucleotide sequence: TGTGCCAGCAGCGCGTGGGGGTTAGCGGGAGGTAACTACAATGAGCAGTTCTTC. This chain joins TRBV9 and TRBJ2-1, with 10 bases aligning to TRBD2. With V trimmed by 3 bases and J by 3 bases, 12 bases remained unmatched. The CDR3 sequence is 18 residues long. Germline V gene sequence: CDR1 SGDLS, CDR2 YYNGEE. Based on the CDR3 plus reference TRBV9 and TRBJ2-1, the full variable domain is DSGVTQTPKHLITATGQRVTLRCSPRSGDLSVYWYQQSLDQGLQFLIQYYNGEERAKGNILERFSAQQFPDLHSELNLSSLELGDSALYFCASSAWGLAGGNYNEQFFGPGTRLTVL.

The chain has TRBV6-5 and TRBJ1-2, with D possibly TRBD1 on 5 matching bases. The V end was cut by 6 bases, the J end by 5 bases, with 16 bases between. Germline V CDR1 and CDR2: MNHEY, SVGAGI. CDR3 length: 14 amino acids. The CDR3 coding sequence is TGTGCCAGCAGAGCTAACACTGACAGTTATGGCTACACCTTC. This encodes CASRANTDSYGYTF.

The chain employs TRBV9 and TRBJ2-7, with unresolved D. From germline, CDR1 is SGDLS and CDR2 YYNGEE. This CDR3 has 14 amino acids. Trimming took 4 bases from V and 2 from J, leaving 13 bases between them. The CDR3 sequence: CASSIRPVAYEQYF. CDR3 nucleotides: TGTGCCAGCAGCATCCGCCCAGTCGCCTACGAGCAGTACTTC.

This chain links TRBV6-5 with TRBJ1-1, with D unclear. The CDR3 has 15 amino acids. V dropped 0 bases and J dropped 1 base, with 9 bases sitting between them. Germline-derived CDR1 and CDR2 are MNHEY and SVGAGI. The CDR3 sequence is CASSYSERRNTEAFF. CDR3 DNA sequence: TGTGCCAGCAGTTACTCCGAGAGACGGAACACTGAAGCTTTCTTT.

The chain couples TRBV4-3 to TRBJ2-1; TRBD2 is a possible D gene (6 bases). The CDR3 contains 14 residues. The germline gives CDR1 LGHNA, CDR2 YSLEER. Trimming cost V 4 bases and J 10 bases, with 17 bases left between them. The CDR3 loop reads CASSLSAGHPEQFF. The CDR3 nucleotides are TGCGCCAGCAGCCTCTCAGCGGGCCACCCCGAGCAGTTCTTC.

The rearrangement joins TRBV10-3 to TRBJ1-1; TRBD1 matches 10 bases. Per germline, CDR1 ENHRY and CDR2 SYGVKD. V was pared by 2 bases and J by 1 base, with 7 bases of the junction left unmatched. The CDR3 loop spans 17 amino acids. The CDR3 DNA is TGTGCCATCAGTGAGAGGAGTGGGGACAGGGGGAACACTGAAGCTTTCTTT. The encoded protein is CAISERSGDRGNTEAFF.

The CDR3 DNA is TGTGCCAGCAGCTTAGGCTCCTACGAGCAGTACTTC. Translation: CASSLGSYEQYF. The V call is TRBV7-2, the J call TRBJ2-7; D is unresolved. Looked up from germline, CDR1 is SGHTA and CDR2 is FQGNSA. The CDR3 runs to 12 residues. V was pared by 1 base and J by 0 bases, with 1 base between.

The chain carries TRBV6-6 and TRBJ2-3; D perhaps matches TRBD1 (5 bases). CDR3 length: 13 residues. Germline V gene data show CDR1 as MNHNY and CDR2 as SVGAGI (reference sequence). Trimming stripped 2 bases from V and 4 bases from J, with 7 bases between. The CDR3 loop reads CASSYEGADTQYF. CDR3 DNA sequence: TGTGCCAGCAGTTACGAAGGGGCAGATACGCAGTATTTT.

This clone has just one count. In DNA, the CDR3 is TGTGCCAGTGGGGACAGGGTGAGGACCCAGTACTTC. This codes for CASGDRVRTQYF. V and J are TRBV27 and TRBJ2-5; 9 nucleotides line up with TRBD1. After removal of 9 bases from V and 7 bases from J, the junction contained 6 bases not matched to a gene. This CDR3 contains 12 residues. CDR1 is MNHEY, CDR2 SMNVEV, per germline (reference sequence).